This TCR beta chain was observed in a study of CD8 T cells in Susac syndrome. Regarding the study as a whole: Individuals included in the TCR sequencing and HLA analysis were acknowledged by the study to be relatively few in number.

From blood CD8+ and CD4+ T cells, TCR beta sequences were generated. TEMRA cells were FACS-enriched, unlike CD8+ and CD4+ T cells, which were negatively isolated. Points on this clonotype: Its target is not known.

Reverse transcription used about 0.5 to 1 ug RNA and random hexamers. Amplification of TCR beta CDR3 was carried out by immunoSEQ multiplex PCR, which covered 54 Vbeta and 13 Jbeta segments. Via MiXCR, TCRdb re-called the immunoSEQ multiplex PCR reads, giving one row per CDR3 protein. The sample holds approximately 160,000 distinct CDR3 sequences, 94% seen once. Sequencing used CD4+ T cells from PBMCs. This TCR was sampled from a human donor with multiple sclerosis.

CDR3 sequence: CSATQGVREQYF. The CDR3 DNA sequence: TGCAGTGCTACCCAGGGGGTACGGGAGCAGTACTTC. The V gene is TRBV20-1, the J gene TRBJ2-7, with 7 nucleotides matching TRBD1. Trimming at V came to 4 bases and at J to 7 bases, leaving 7 bases not matched to a gene. Germline-derived CDR1 and CDR2 are DFQATT and SNEGSKA (reference sequence). This CDR3 comprises 12 residues.